This is a list of T cell receptor beta chains from one sample in a study of T-cell memory formation after mild COVID-19. Each CDR3 protein is one row after TCRdb ran MiXCR on the 5' RACE reads. The table lists about 440,000 distinct CDR3 sequences, roughly 20% of them singletons. The sample was PBMCs or a T cell subset sorted from them (not recorded which). The receptors were sampled from an adult woman who had mild COVID-19 (a few samples of this study predate the infection). Cell type and time point are not known. Both conserved end residues are part of each CDR3. Fields, in order: V gene, clone size, J gene, D gene, CDR3 DNA, CDR3 protein. D genes are given only for firm matches. Clone size is shown for a subset of rows, as once, few, many or a class of expanded clone.

V gene: TRBV24-1
clone size: -
J gene: TRBJ2-2
D gene: TRBD1
CDR3 DNA: TGTGCCACCAGTGGGACAGGGGGTCTCCCTTCCGGGGAGCTGTTTTTT
CDR3 protein: CATSGTGGLPSGELFF

V gene: TRBV24-1
clone size: few
J gene: TRBJ2-2
D gene: -
CDR3 DNA: TGTGCCACCAGTGATTTTGCTAACACCGGGGAGCTGTTTTTT
CDR3 protein: CATSDFANTGELFF

V gene: TRBV5-1
clone size: few
J gene: TRBJ2-7
D gene: -
CDR3 DNA: TGCGCCAGCAGCTTGGATTCCAGGGTTGCCTCCTACGAGCAGTACTTC
CDR3 protein: CASSLDSRVASYEQYF

V gene: TRBV5-1
clone size: few
J gene: TRBJ2-5
D gene: TRBD2
CDR3 DNA: TGCGCCAGCAGCGTTGGGACTACGCGGGAAGAGACCCAGTACTTC
CDR3 protein: CASSVGTTREETQYF

V gene: TRBV4-1
clone size: few
J gene: TRBJ1-1
D gene: TRBD1
CDR3 DNA: TGCGCCAGCAGCCAATCCCTTTTATGGGACAGATACACTGAAGCTTTCTTT
CDR3 protein: CASSQSLLWDRYTEAFF

V gene: TRBV3-1
clone size: many
J gene: TRBJ2-7
D gene: -
CDR3 DNA: TGTGCCAGCAGCCGGAGGGGCAGGAACGAGCAGTACTTC
CDR3 protein: CASSRRGRNEQYF

V gene: TRBV10-3
clone size: few
J gene: TRBJ2-3
D gene: -
CDR3 DNA: TGTGCCATCGAGGAGGGTACGAGCACAGATACGCAGTATTTT
CDR3 protein: CAIEEGTSTDTQYF

V gene: TRBV4-3
clone size: -
J gene: TRBJ2-7
D gene: -
CDR3 DNA: TGCGCCAGCAGCCAAGTCGGACAGTCATACGAGCAGTACTTC
CDR3 protein: CASSQVGQSYEQYF

V gene: TRBV12-3/TRBV12-4
clone size: -
J gene: TRBJ2-2
D gene: -
CDR3 DNA: TGTGCCAGCAGTCGAACTAGGGCGAACACCGGGGAGCTGTTTTTT
CDR3 protein: CASSRTRANTGELFF

V gene: TRBV12-3/TRBV12-4
clone size: many
J gene: TRBJ2-5
D gene: TRBD2
CDR3 DNA: TGTGCCAGCAGTTCAGGACTAGCGGGGGGAGGCTGGGAGACCCAGTACTTC
CDR3 protein: CASSSGLAGGGWETQYF

V gene: TRBV7-7
clone size: few
J gene: TRBJ2-1
D gene: TRBD1
CDR3 DNA: TGTGCTAGCAGCCCGGACAGGGGCCGTGAGCAGTTCTTC
CDR3 protein: CASSPDRGREQFF

V gene: TRBV7-2
clone size: few
J gene: TRBJ2-1
D gene: -
CDR3 DNA: TGTGCCAGCAGCTTATCACTAGTAGATGAGCAGTTCTTC
CDR3 protein: CASSLSLVDEQFF

V gene: TRBV29-1
clone size: -
J gene: TRBJ2-5
D gene: -
CDR3 DNA: TGCAGCGTTGATACGGTCGGGGAGACCCAGTACTTC
CDR3 protein: CSVDTVGETQYF

V gene: TRBV5-1
clone size: few
J gene: TRBJ2-7
D gene: TRBD1
CDR3 DNA: TGCGCCAGCAGCTTCTATGGCAGACAGGGTGGGTCCTACGAGCAGTACTTC
CDR3 protein: CASSFYGRQGGSYEQYF

V gene: TRBV12-3/TRBV12-4
clone size: -
J gene: TRBJ2-7
D gene: -
CDR3 DNA: TGTGCCAGCAGTGCCAGCCCTCCGGGAGAGCAGTACTTC
CDR3 protein: CASSASPPGEQYF

V gene: TRBV20-1
clone size: few
J gene: TRBJ2-6
D gene: -
CDR3 DNA: TGCAGTGCTAGGGGGTTTTCTGGGGCCAACGTCCTGACTTTC
CDR3 protein: CSARGFSGANVLTF

V gene: TRBV10-2
clone size: many
J gene: TRBJ2-3
D gene: TRBD2
CDR3 DNA: TGCGCCAGCAGGGAAGCGGGAGGGGCAGATACGCAGTATTTT
CDR3 protein: CASREAGGADTQYF

V gene: TRBV29-1
clone size: few
J gene: TRBJ2-1
D gene: TRBD2
CDR3 DNA: TGCAGCCCCAAGGGACTATCAGGAAGCTCCTACAATGAGCAGTTCTTC
CDR3 protein: CSPKGLSGSSYNEQFF

V gene: TRBV24-1
clone size: -
J gene: TRBJ1-5
D gene: -
CDR3 DNA: TGTGCCACCAGTCTCGGGACGGATAGCAATCAGCCCCAGCATTTT
CDR3 protein: CATSLGTDSNQPQHF

V gene: TRBV25-1
clone size: -
J gene: TRBJ1-2
D gene: -
CDR3 DNA: TGTGCCAGCAGTGAATATTGGGGCGCAGGAGATAACTATGGCTACACCTTC
CDR3 protein: CASSEYWGAGDNYGYTF

V gene: TRBV29-1
clone size: -
J gene: TRBJ2-7
D gene: -
CDR3 DNA: TGCAGCGTTGAAGATGGTGGGCAGCCCTACGAGCAGTACTTC
CDR3 protein: CSVEDGGQPYEQYF

V gene: TRBV19
clone size: -
J gene: TRBJ2-2
D gene: TRBD1
CDR3 DNA: TGTGCCAGTAGTGCCCGGGACAGGGAAACGGCCGGGGAGCTGTTTTTT
CDR3 protein: CASSARDRETAGELFF

V gene: TRBV4-2
clone size: many
J gene: TRBJ1-1
D gene: TRBD1
CDR3 DNA: TGTGCCAGCAGCCTACAGGGGGCTAACACTGAAGCTTTCTTT
CDR3 protein: CASSLQGANTEAFF

V gene: TRBV11-2
clone size: -
J gene: TRBJ2-2
D gene: -
CDR3 DNA: TGTGCCAGCAGCTTAGTTTACAGTCCGAACACCGGGGAGCTGTTTTTT
CDR3 protein: CASSLVYSPNTGELFF

V gene: TRBV20-1
clone size: -
J gene: TRBJ1-2
D gene: -
CDR3 DNA: TGCAGTGCATCTTCCGGGACGGCCTATGGCTACACCTTC
CDR3 protein: CSASSGTAYGYTF

V gene: TRBV10-3
clone size: -
J gene: TRBJ1-1
D gene: TRBD1
CDR3 DNA: TGTGCCATCAACCAGGACAGGGGGAATGCTTTCTTT
CDR3 protein: CAINQDRGNAFF

V gene: TRBV2
clone size: -
J gene: TRBJ2-3
D gene: TRBD2
CDR3 DNA: TGTGCCAGCAGTGCCGACGCGGGACTAGCGGGAGGAGGGAGGCAGTATTTT
CDR3 protein: CASSADAGLAGGGRQYF

V gene: TRBV25-1
clone size: -
J gene: TRBJ2-5
D gene: TRBD1
CDR3 DNA: TGTGCCAGCAGTATCCCCGGGACAGGTTCCCAAGAGACCCAGTACTTC
CDR3 protein: CASSIPGTGSQETQYF

V gene: TRBV5-4
clone size: few
J gene: TRBJ2-1
D gene: TRBD2
CDR3 DNA: TGTGCCAGCAGCTTGGTGGGACTAGCGACGGGTGAGCAGTTCTTC
CDR3 protein: CASSLVGLATGEQFF

V gene: TRBV30
clone size: few
J gene: TRBJ2-3
D gene: -
CDR3 DNA: TGTGCCTGGACTCCCGGGGTTAGCACAGATACGCAGTATTTT
CDR3 protein: CAWTPGVSTDTQYF

V gene: TRBV7-2
clone size: many
J gene: TRBJ2-7
D gene: -
CDR3 DNA: TGTGCCAGCAGCCAACAGACCCATTCCTACGAGCAGTACTTC
CDR3 protein: CASSQQTHSYEQYF

V gene: TRBV9
clone size: few
J gene: TRBJ2-5
D gene: -
CDR3 DNA: TGTGCCAGCAGCGTAGGCTCGACAGGTCAAGAGACCCAGTACTTC
CDR3 protein: CASSVGSTGQETQYF

V gene: TRBV4-3
clone size: -
J gene: TRBJ2-1
D gene: -
CDR3 DNA: TGCGCCAGCAGCCACGACAGTAGCGGTCGCTCCTACAATGAGCAGTTCTTC
CDR3 protein: CASSHDSSGRSYNEQFF

V gene: TRBV5-1
clone size: many
J gene: TRBJ2-3
D gene: -
CDR3 DNA: TGCGCCAGCAGGCCCTGGGTATCGAACACAGATACGCAGTATTTT
CDR3 protein: CASRPWVSNTDTQYF

V gene: TRBV5-1
clone size: -
J gene: TRBJ2-7
D gene: TRBD2
CDR3 DNA: TGCGCCAGCAGCGGGGGACTAGCAATCGGCGAGCAGTACTTC
CDR3 protein: CASSGGLAIGEQYF

V gene: TRBV18
clone size: -
J gene: TRBJ2-7
D gene: -
CDR3 DNA: TGTGCCAGCTCACCCCTCGGGTCTAACCCCGAGCAGTACTTC
CDR3 protein: CASSPLGSNPEQYF

V gene: TRBV7-9
clone size: few
J gene: TRBJ2-7
D gene: -
CDR3 DNA: TGTGCCAGCAGGCCCCTCGGGCCAGCAGGCTACGAGCAGTACTTC
CDR3 protein: CASRPLGPAGYEQYF

V gene: TRBV28
clone size: -
J gene: TRBJ2-6
D gene: TRBD1
CDR3 DNA: TGTGCCACCCGAGGTAGAGACAGGGGCCCTGGGGCCAACGTCCTGACTTTC
CDR3 protein: CATRGRDRGPGANVLTF

V gene: TRBV12-3/TRBV12-4
clone size: -
J gene: TRBJ2-2
D gene: -
CDR3 DNA: TGTGCCAGCAGAGCGGGTGGTGGCACCGGGGAGCTGTTTTTT
CDR3 protein: CASRAGGGTGELFF

V gene: TRBV20-1
clone size: -
J gene: TRBJ2-2
D gene: TRBD2
CDR3 DNA: TGCAGTGCTCACATGACTAGCGGGGGCACCGGGGAGCTGTTTTTT
CDR3 protein: CSAHMTSGGTGELFF

V gene: TRBV20-1
clone size: -
J gene: TRBJ1-1
D gene: -
CDR3 DNA: TGCAGTGCTAACCCGACAACAAACACTGAAGCTTTCTTT
CDR3 protein: CSANPTTNTEAFF

V gene: TRBV6-6
clone size: few
J gene: TRBJ2-3
D gene: TRBD2
CDR3 DNA: TGTGCCAGCAGTGCCCGAACTAGCGGGAGGGCAGATACGCAGTATTTT
CDR3 protein: CASSARTSGRADTQYF

V gene: TRBV29-1
clone size: -
J gene: TRBJ2-3
D gene: TRBD2
CDR3 DNA: TGCAGCGTTTCGGGACTAGCGGGAGCAGATACGCAGTATTTT
CDR3 protein: CSVSGLAGADTQYF

V gene: TRBV11-2
clone size: -
J gene: TRBJ1-5
D gene: -
CDR3 DNA: TGTGCCAGCAGCCCCGACAGCCGTCAGCCCCAGCATTTT
CDR3 protein: CASSPDSRQPQHF

V gene: TRBV5-1
clone size: few
J gene: TRBJ1-3
D gene: -
CDR3 DNA: TGCGCCAGCAGCTTGGAGACTCCCTACGCCATATATTTT
CDR3 protein: CASSLETPYAIYF

V gene: TRBV7-6
clone size: -
J gene: TRBJ2-3
D gene: TRBD2
CDR3 DNA: TGTGCCAGCAGCTTAGGTGCGGGGGGGATAGATACGCAGTATTTT
CDR3 protein: CASSLGAGGIDTQYF

V gene: TRBV5-1
clone size: few
J gene: TRBJ2-7
D gene: -
CDR3 DNA: TGCGCCAGCAGCGACCCCGGGACCGTCTACGAGCAGTACTTC
CDR3 protein: CASSDPGTVYEQYF

V gene: TRBV4-2
clone size: -
J gene: TRBJ1-3
D gene: -
CDR3 DNA: TGTGCCAGCAGCCAAGAAGGCACCTCTGGAAACACCATATATTTT
CDR3 protein: CASSQEGTSGNTIYF

V gene: TRBV18
clone size: few
J gene: TRBJ2-2
D gene: -
CDR3 DNA: TGTGCCAGCTCACCGGGGAGCACCGGGGAGCTGTTTTTT
CDR3 protein: CASSPGSTGELFF

V gene: TRBV29-1
clone size: few
J gene: TRBJ2-5
D gene: TRBD2
CDR3 DNA: TGCAGCGTCGGGAGGGCTCCGTACTTC
CDR3 protein: CSVGRAPYF

V gene: TRBV5-1
clone size: -
J gene: TRBJ1-1
D gene: TRBD1
CDR3 DNA: TGCGCCAGCACGCTAGGACAGGGTGTCACTGAAGCTTTCTTT
CDR3 protein: CASTLGQGVTEAFF

V gene: TRBV2
clone size: few
J gene: TRBJ2-7
D gene: TRBD2
CDR3 DNA: TGTGCCAGCAGATTGGGGGGGGCCTACGAGCAGTACTTC
CDR3 protein: CASRLGGAYEQYF